Sequencing of this T cell receptor (beta chain) was carried out in a study of human T cells and chemical hapten exposure. The CDR3 consists of 14 residues. V was trimmed by 6 bases and J by 3 bases, leaving 11 bases between them. CDR1 MNHEY and CDR2 SVGAGI come from the germline V gene. At least ten counts were recorded for this clonotype. The antigen remains unidentified. TCRdb used MiXCR to reprocess the RACE reads, holding one entry per CDR3 protein. The sample includes tens of thousands of distinct CDR3 sequences, approximately 14% of them seen just once. Points from the study as a whole: PT1 expanded TCR numbers rose with patch test score.

Time point reported: pre-sensitization, week 0. Treatment noted: therapeutic diphenylcyclopropenone sensitization with weekly scalp DPC. The total RNA was obtained from whole blood that was not fractionated. The sample consisted of whole blood, taken in connection with sensitization to the hapten diphenylcyclopropenone (DPC). V usage is TRBV6-5 and J usage is TRBJ2-2; unclear D gene. The sequence came from a woman aged 45 to 65 with alopecia areata. Some clones in this sample may be carry-over from other donors' samples. CDR3 amino acids: CASSVRLDTGELFF. As DNA, the CDR3 is TGTGCCAGCAGCGTGAGGTTAGACACCGGGGAGCTGTTTTTT.